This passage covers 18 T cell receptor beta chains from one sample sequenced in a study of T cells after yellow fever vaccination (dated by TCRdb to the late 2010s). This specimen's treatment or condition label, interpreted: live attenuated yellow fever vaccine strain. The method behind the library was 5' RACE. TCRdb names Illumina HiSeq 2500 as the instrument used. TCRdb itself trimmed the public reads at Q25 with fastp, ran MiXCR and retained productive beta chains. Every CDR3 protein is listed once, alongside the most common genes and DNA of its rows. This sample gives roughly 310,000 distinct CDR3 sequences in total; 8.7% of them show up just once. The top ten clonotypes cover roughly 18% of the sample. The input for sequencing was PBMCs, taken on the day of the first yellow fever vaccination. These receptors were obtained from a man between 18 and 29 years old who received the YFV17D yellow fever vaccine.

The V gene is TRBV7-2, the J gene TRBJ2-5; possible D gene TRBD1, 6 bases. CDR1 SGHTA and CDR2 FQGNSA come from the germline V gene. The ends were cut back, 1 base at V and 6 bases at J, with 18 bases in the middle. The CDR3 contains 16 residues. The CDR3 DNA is TGTGCCAGCAGCTTAGGAGGTGGGGGCCCGTGGAAGACCCAGTACTTC. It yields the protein CASSLGGGGPWKTQYF.

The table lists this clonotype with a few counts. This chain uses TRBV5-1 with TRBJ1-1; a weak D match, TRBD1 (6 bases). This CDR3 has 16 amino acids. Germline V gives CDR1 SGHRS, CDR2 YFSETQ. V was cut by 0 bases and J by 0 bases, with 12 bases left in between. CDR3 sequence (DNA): TGCGCCAGCAGCTTGGCCCCCGGGACACTGAACACTGAAGCTTTCTTT. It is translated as CASSLAPGTLNTEAFF.

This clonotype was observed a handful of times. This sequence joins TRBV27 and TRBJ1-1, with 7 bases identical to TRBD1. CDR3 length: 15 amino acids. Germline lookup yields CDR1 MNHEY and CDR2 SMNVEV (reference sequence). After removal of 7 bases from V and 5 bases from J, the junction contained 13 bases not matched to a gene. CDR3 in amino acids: CASTPSPTGDTEAFF. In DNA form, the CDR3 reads TGTGCCAGCACACCTTCACCTACAGGGGATACTGAAGCTTTCTTT.

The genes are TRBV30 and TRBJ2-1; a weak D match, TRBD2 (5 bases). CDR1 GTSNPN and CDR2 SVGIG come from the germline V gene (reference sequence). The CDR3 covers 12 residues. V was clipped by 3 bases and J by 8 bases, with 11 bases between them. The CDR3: CAWSPGRDEQFF. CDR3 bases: TGTGCCTGGAGCCCCGGGCGGGATGAGCAGTTCTTC.

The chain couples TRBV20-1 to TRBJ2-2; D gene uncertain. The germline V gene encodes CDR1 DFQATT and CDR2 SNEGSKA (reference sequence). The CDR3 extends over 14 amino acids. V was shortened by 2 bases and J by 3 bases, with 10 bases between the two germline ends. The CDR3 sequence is CSARWTLDTGELFF. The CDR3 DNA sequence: TGCAGTGCTAGATGGACCCTGGACACCGGGGAGCTGTTTTTT.

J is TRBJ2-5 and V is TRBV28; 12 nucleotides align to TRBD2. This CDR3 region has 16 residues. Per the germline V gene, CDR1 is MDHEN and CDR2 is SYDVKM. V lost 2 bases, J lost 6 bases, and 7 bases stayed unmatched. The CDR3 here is CASSLVGTSGLQTQYF. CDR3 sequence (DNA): TGTGCCAGCAGTTTAGTCGGGACTAGCGGGTTGCAGACCCAGTACTTC.

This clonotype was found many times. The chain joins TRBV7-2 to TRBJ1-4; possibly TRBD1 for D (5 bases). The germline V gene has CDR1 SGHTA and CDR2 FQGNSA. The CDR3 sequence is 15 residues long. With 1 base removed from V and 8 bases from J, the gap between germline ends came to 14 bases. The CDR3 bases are TGTGCCAGCAGCTTAGTGCGGCAGGGAGGCGAAAAACTGTTTTTT. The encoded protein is CASSLVRQGGEKLFF.

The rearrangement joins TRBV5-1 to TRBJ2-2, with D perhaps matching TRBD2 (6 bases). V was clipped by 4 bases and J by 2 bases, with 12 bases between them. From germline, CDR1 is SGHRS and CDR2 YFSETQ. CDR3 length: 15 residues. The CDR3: CASSPGTFNTGELFF. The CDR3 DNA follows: TGCGCCAGCAGCCCCGGGACTTTCAACACCGGGGAGCTGTTTTTT.

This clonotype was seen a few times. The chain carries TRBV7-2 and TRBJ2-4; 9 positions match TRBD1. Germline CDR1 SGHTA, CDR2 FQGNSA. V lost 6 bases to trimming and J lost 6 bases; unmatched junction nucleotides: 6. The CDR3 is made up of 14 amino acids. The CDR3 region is CASRPGTGLNIQYF. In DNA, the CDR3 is TGTGCCAGCAGGCCCGGGACAGGGTTAAACATTCAGTACTTC.

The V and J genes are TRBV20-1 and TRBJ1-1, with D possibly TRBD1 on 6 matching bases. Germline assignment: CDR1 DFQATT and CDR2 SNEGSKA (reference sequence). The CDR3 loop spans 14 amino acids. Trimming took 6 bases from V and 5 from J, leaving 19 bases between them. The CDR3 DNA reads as TGCAGTGCACAGTACGACAGGTTCTGGACTGAAGCTTTCTTT. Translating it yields CSAQYDRFWTEAFF.

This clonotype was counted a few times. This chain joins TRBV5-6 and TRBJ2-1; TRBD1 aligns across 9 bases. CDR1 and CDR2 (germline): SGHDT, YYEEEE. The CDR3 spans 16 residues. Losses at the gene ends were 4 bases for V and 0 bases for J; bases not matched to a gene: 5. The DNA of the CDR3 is TGTGCCAGCAGCGCCGGGACAGGGAGCTCCTACAATGAGCAGTTCTTC. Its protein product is CASSAGTGSSYNEQFF.

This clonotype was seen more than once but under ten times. The CDR3 DNA reads TGTGCCAGCAGCCCAGGGGAGGTCTACGAGCAGTACGTC. The encoded protein is CASSPGEVYEQYV. The chain is built from TRBV7-9 and TRBJ2-7; D may be TRBD1 or TRBD2 (6 bases each). The germline V gene has CDR1 SEHNR and CDR2 FQNEAQ (reference sequence). Deletions cut 5 bases from V and 3 bases from J, with 11 bases between. The CDR3 is 13 residues long.

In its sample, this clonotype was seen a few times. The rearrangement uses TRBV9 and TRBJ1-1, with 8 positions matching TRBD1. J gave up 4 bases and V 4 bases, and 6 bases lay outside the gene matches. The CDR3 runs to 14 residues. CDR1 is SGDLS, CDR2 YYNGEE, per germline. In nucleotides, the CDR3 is TGTGCCAGCAGCCCCCGGACAGGGACCACTGAAGCTTTCTTT. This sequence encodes CASSPRTGTTEAFF.

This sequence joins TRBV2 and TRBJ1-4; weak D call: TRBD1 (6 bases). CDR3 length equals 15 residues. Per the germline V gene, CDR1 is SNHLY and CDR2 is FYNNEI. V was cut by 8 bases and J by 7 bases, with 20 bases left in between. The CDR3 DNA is TGTGCCAGCCTTGAGGGGGGGTCGTCTATTGAAAAACTGTTTTTT. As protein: CASLEGGSSIEKLFF.

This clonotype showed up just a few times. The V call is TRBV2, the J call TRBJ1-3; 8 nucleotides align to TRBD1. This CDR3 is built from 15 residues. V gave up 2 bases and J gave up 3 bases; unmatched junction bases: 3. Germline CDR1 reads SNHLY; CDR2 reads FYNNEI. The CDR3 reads CASSESGGGGNTIYF. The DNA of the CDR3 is TGTGCCAGCAGTGAATCAGGGGGCGGTGGAAACACCATATATTTT.

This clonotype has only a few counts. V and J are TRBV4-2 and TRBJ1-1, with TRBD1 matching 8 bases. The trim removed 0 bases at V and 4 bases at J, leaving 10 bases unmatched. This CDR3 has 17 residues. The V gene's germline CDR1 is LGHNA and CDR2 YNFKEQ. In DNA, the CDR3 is TGTGCCAGCAGCCAAGAGAACAGACAGGGGTATTCCACTGAAGCTTTCTTT. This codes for CASSQENRQGYSTEAFF.

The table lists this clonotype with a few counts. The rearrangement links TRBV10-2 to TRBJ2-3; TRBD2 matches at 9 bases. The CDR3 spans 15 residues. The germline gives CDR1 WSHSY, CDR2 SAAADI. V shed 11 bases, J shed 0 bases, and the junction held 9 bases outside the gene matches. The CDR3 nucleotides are TGCGCCGGAGCGGGGGGTCCAGCTAGCACAGATACGCAGTATTTT. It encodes CAGAGGPASTDTQYF.

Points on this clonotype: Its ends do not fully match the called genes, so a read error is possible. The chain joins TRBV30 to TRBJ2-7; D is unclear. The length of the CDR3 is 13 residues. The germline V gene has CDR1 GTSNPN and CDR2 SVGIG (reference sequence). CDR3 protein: CALSVWSQAEQYF. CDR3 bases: TGTGCCTTGAGTGTATGGTCGCAGGCGGAGCAGTACTTC.